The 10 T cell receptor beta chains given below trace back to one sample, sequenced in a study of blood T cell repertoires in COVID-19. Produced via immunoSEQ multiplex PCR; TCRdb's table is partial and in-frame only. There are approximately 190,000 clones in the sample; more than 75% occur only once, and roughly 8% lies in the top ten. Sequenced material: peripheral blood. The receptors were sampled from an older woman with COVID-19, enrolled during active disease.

This CDR3 reads CASSYEGGARETQYF. The CDR3 DNA follows: TGTGCCAGCAGTTACGAGGGGGGGGCCCGAGAGACCCAGTACTTC. The V call is TRBV6-2 or TRBV6-3, the J call TRBJ2-5, with D perhaps TRBD2 (7 bases). Germline loops: CDR1 MNHEY, CDR2 SVGEGT. The ends were cut back, 2 bases at V and 4 bases at J, with 14 bases in the middle. The CDR3 runs to 15 residues.

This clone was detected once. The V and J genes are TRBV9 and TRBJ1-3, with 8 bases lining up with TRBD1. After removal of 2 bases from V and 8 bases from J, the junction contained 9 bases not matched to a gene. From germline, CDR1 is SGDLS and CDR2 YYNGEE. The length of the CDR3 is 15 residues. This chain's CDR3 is CASSVLDRESDTIYF. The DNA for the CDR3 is TGTGCCAGCAGCGTTCTGGACAGGGAGTCGGACACCATATATTTT.

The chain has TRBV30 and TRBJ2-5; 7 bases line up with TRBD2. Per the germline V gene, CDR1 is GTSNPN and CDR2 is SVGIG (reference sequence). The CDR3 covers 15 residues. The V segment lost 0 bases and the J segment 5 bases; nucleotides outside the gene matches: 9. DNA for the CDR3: TGTGCCTGGAGTGTACTCGGCGGGAGTATGGAGACCCAGTACTTC. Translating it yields CAWSVLGGSMETQYF.

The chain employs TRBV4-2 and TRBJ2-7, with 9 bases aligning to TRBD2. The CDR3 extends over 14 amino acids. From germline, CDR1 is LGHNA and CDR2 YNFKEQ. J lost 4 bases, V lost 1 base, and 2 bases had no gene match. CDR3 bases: TGTGCCAGCAGCCAAGGACTAGCGGAATACGAGCAGTACTTC. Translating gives CASSQGLAEYEQYF.

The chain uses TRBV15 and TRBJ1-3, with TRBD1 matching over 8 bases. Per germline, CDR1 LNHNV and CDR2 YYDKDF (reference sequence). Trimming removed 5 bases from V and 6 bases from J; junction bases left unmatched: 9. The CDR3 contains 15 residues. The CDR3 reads CATSGWGQDPNTIYF. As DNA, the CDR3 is TGTGCCACCAGCGGTTGGGGACAGGACCCAAACACCATATATTTT.

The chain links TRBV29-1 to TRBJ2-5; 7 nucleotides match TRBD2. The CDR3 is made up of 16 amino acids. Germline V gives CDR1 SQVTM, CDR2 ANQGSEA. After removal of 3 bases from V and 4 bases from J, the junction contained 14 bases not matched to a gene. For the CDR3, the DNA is TGCAGCGTTGAGGGGAGCGGGGCCCCGCCTGTAGAGACCCAGTACTTC. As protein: CSVEGSGAPPVETQYF. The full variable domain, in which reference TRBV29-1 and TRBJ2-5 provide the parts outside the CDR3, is SAVISQKPSRDICQRGTSLTIQCQVDSQVTMMFWYRQQPGQSLTLIATANQGSEATYESGFVIDKFPISRPNLTFSTLTVSNMSPEDSSIYLCSVEGSGAPPVETQYFGPGTRLLVL.

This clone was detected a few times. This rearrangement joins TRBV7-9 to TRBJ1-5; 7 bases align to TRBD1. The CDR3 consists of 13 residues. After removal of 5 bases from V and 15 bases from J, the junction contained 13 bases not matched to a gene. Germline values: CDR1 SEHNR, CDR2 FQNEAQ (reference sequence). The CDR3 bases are TGTGCCAGCAGCGCCGGACCGGGACAGATCGTGCATTTT. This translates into CASSAGPGQIVHF.

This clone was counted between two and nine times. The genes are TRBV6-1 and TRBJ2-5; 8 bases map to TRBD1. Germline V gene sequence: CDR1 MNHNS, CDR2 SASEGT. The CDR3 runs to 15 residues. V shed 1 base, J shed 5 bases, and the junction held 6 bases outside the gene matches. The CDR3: CASSEVRQGRETQYF. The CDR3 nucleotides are TGTGCCAGCAGTGAAGTACGACAGGGGAGGGAGACCCAGTACTTC.

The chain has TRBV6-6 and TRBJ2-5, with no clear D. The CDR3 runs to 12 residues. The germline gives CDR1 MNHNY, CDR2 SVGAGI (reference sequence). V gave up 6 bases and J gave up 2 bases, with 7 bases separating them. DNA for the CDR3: TGTGCCAGCAGCTTCGGGCAAGAGACCCAGTACTTC. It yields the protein CASSFGQETQYF.

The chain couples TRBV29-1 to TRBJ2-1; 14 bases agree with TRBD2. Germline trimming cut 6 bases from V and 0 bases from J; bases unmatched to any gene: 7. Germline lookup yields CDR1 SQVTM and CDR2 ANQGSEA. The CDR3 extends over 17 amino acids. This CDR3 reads CSVPRTSGRSSYNEQFF. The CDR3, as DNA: TGCAGCGTCCCAAGGACTAGCGGGAGGAGCTCCTACAATGAGCAGTTCTTC.